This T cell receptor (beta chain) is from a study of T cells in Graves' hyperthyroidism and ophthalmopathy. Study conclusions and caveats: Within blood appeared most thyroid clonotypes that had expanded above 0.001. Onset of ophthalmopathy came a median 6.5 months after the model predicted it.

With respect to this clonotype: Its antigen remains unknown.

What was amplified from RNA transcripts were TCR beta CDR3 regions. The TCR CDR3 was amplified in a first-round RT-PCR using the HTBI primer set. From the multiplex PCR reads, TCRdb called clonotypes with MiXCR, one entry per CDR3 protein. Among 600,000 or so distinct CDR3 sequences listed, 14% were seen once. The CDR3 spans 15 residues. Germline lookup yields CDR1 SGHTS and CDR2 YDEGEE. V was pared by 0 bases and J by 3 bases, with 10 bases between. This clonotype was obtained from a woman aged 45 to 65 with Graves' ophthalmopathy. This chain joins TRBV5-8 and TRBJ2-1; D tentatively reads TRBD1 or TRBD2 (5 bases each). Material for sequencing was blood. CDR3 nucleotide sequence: TGTGCCAGCAGCTTGGCAGGGACCATCTACAATGAGCAGTTCTTC. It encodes CASSLAGTIYNEQFF.